This T cell receptor (beta chain) was recorded in a study of CD8 T cells in ankylosing spondylitis. Construction of TCR beta libraries was performed using quantitative 5'-RACE with molecular barcodes. TCRdb analysed the 5' RACE reads with MiXCR anew, one entry per CDR3 protein. The sample lists tens of thousands of distinct CDR3 sequences; 11% were seen once. This clonotype was found a few times. Its antigen is undetermined. Overall study results and limits: Clones tied to disease were said to be significantly enriched in matched ankylosing spondylitis synovial fluid.

CDR1 is SGHVS, CDR2 FNYEAQ, per germline. This CDR3 is 13 amino acids long. V was trimmed by 4 bases and J by 5 bases, leaving 11 bases between them. The sequence was collected from a male donor with ankylosing spondylitis or in good health (not recorded which). Sequencing was done on a sample of blood, either unsorted or a sorted T cell fraction (not recorded which). The chain combines TRBV7-6 with TRBJ2-5; D is uncertain. The CDR3 region is CASSSMWAETQYF. For the CDR3, the DNA is TGTGCCAGCAGCTCCATGTGGGCTGAGACCCAGTACTTC.